These T cell receptor beta chains were read from a single sample in a study of blood T cells in healthy people across ages. MiXCR, run by TCRdb on the 5' RACE reads, gives a single entry per CDR3 protein. The sample gives more than 650,000 distinct CDR3 sequences, over 20% of which show up once; around 21% is in the top ten. The sample consisted of blood. The source of these receptors is a man between 70 and 80 years old in good health. The CDR3 runs from the conserved cysteine through the conserved F or W. A D gene is named only where the DNA matches it firmly. The size entry is marked missing in some rows and otherwise reads once, few, many or a size class.

J	size	V	D	CDR3	DNA
TRBJ1-2	-	TRBV30	-	CAWTFAGEVGYTF	TGTGCCTGGACCTTTGCAGGGGAGGTTGGCTACACCTTC
TRBJ1-5	-	TRBV5-1	-	CASSFRAGDDQPQHF	TGCGCCAGCAGCTTCAGGGCAGGGGACGATCAGCCCCAGCATTTT
TRBJ2-1	few	TRBV7-3	TRBD2	CASSLKGLAGVGSYNEQFF	TGTGCCAGCAGCTTAAAGGGACTAGCGGGAGTAGGGTCCTACAATGAGCAGTTCTTC
TRBJ1-2	few	TRBV6-5	-	CASRTGPARQDYTF	TGTGCCAGCAGGACGGGACCAGCGCGACAGGACTACACCTTC
TRBJ2-7	-	TRBV28	TRBD1	CASSFPATGAGYEQYF	TGTGCCAGCAGTTTCCCCGCGACAGGGGCTGGGTACGAGCAGTACTTC
TRBJ2-2	-	TRBV7-2	TRBD2	CASSSSGTTNTGELFF	TGTGCCAGCAGCTCCTCCGGGACTACGAACACCGGGGAGCTGTTTTTT
TRBJ1-1	few	TRBV20-1	-	CSAIEGFMNTEAFF	TGCAGTGCTATTGAGGGGTTTATGAACACTGAAGCTTTCTTT
TRBJ1-1	-	TRBV29-1	-	CSVWVNTEAFF	TGCAGCGTTTGGGTGAACACTGAAGCTTTCTTT
TRBJ2-1	many	TRBV19	-	CASKSGGAYNEQFF	TGTGCCAGTAAGTCAGGGGGGGCCTACAATGAGCAGTTCTTC
TRBJ2-3	-	TRBV10-3	TRBD2	CASSGLAGATDTQYF	TGTGCCAGCTCCGGACTAGCGGGAGCGACAGATACGCAGTATTTT
TRBJ1-2	-	TRBV12-3/TRBV12-4	TRBD1	CASSLGGAGSYGYTF	TGTGCCAGCAGCCTAGGGGGCGCCGGGAGCTATGGCTACACCTTC
TRBJ1-1	once	TRBV7-9	TRBD1	CASSLGGQGLGTEAFF	TGTGCCAGCAGCTTAGGTGGACAGGGTTTAGGCACTGAAGCTTTCTTT
TRBJ1-2	many	TRBV11-2	-	CASSLDYRGPVGYTF	TGTGCCAGCAGCTTAGATTATAGGGGCCCCGTTGGCTACACCTTC
TRBJ1-3	few	TRBV15	-	CATSRALTGLSGNTIYF	TGTGCCACCAGCAGAGCCTTGACAGGCCTCTCTGGAAACACCATATATTTT
TRBJ2-7	-	TRBV11-1	TRBD1	CASSSDRPPFFYEQYF	TGTGCCAGCAGCTCGGACAGGCCCCCCTTTTTCTACGAGCAGTACTTC
TRBJ1-5	few	TRBV12-3/TRBV12-4	-	CASSLAPQPQHF	TGTGCCAGCAGTTTAGCGCCTCAGCCCCAGCATTTT
TRBJ2-1	-	TRBV18	TRBD2	CASRTSGRVIHNEQFF	TGTGCCAGCCGGACTAGCGGGAGAGTTATCCACAATGAGCAGTTCTTC
TRBJ1-1	-	TRBV10-3	TRBD1	CAISGQGNTEAFF	TGTGCCATCAGCGGACAGGGGAACACTGAAGCTTTCTTT
TRBJ1-5	few	TRBV20-1	-	CSASINSNQPQHF	TGCAGTGCTAGTATCAATAGCAATCAACCCCAGCATTTT
TRBJ1-1	few	TRBV7-9	-	CASSSGGELRAFF	TGTGCCAGCAGCTCAGGAGGGGAGCTAAGAGCTTTCTTT